What follows is one TCR beta chain and its context. A much larger clone is a single base away; this may be a read error. The record originates from a study of patients with pleural tuberculosis. This CDR3 is built from 13 residues. CDR1 is MNHNS, CDR2 SASEGT, per germline. MiXCR, run by TCRdb on the reads, gives a single entry per CDR3 protein. The sample yields around 49,000 distinct CDR3 sequences, about 7.3% seen once. This chain connects TRBV6-1 to TRBJ2-5, with D unclear. This clonotype was sampled from a human donor with pleural tuberculosis. CDR3 region: CASSPGYQETLYF. In DNA, the CDR3 is TGTGCCAGCAGCCCCGGATATCAAGAGACCCTGTACTTC.